The TCR beta chain described here comes from a study of T cells after yellow fever vaccination. Study overall: SMART-Seq v4 Ultra Low Input served to prepare low-cell-number fractions.

Overall study results and limits: Abundant clonotypes from the bulk population could have been carried over as contaminants into FACS-sorted repertoires. Re-detected after boosting: most primary clones, 96% of CD4 and about 90% of CD8.

About this clonotype: Its antigen remains unidentified.

It was through 5'RACE template switching that TCR cDNA was made, with a universal primer site and UMIs added. From the 5' RACE reads, TCRdb called clonotypes with MiXCR, one entry per CDR3 protein. The sample has hundreds of thousands of distinct CDR3 sequences, 12% seen once. The material was PBMCs, obtained on the day of the yellow fever booster vaccination. The origin of this receptor is a man aged 30 to 45 who received the YFV17D yellow fever vaccine.

The CDR3 loop reads CASRGRGDGYTF. DNA for the CDR3: TGTGCCAGCAGAGGCCGCGGAGATGGCTACACCTTC. V gene TRBV6-2 or TRBV6-3 combines with J gene TRBJ1-2; no firm D call. This CDR3 region has 12 residues. Trimming left V 6 bases short and J 6 bases short, with 11 bases between. From germline, CDR1 is MNHEY and CDR2 SVGEGT.